Below, 32 T cell receptor beta chains from the same sample are listed, as sequenced in a study of cytomegalovirus exposure and HLA in healthy donors. PCR used 60 Vbeta primers and 13 Jbeta primers. The assay was immunoSEQ multiplex PCR, and TCRdb's table has in-frame clones only and misses some. The table shows 95,000 to 110,000 clones, with more than 65% occurring only once. The sample taken for sequencing was PBMCs. These TCRs come from a male donor in good health and CMV-seronegative.

The genes are TRBV27 and TRBJ2-4; unclear D gene. CDR1 is MNHEY, CDR2 SMNVEV, per germline (reference sequence). The CDR3 consists of 12 residues. V was cut by 7 bases and J by 2 bases, with 6 bases left in between. CDR3 residues: CASIDTKNIQYF. The DNA of the CDR3 is TGTGCCAGCATTGACACCAAAAACATTCAGTACTTC.

The table lists this clone with a few counts. This chain links TRBV2 with TRBJ2-7, with a possible D match to TRBD2 (6 bases). Germline V gene lookup returns CDR1 SNHLY and CDR2 FYNNEI. The V gene lost 1 base and the J gene lost 7 bases, with 14 bases spanning the gap. The CDR3 extends over 14 amino acids. DNA of the CDR3: TGTGCCAGCAGTGAAGTGAGCGGGCCTGGGGAGCAGTACTTC. Its translation is CASSEVSGPGEQYF.

This chain links TRBV28 with TRBJ2-7, with TRBD2 identical over 11 bases. V lost 6 bases and J lost 1; bases outside the gene matches: 5. The CDR3 has 15 residues. The germline gives CDR1 MDHEN, CDR2 SYDVKM. The CDR3 DNA follows: TGTGCCAGCAGGGTCGGGACTAGCGGTTCCTACGAGCAGTACTTC. It codes for CASRVGTSGSYEQYF. Supplemented by reference TRBV28 and TRBJ2-7, the full variable domain reads DVKVTQSSRYLVKRTGEKVFLECVQDMDHENMFWYRQDPGLGLRLIYFSYDVKMKEKGDIPEGYSVSREKKERFSLILESASTNQTSMYLCASRVGTSGSYEQYFGPGTRLTVT.

The gene calls are TRBV7-9 and TRBJ1-2; possible D gene TRBD1, 5 bases. The CDR3 loop spans 15 amino acids. The germline V and J ends were trimmed by 5 bases and 8 bases, with 21 bases remaining between them. In germline, CDR1 is SEHNR, CDR2 FQNEAQ (reference sequence). The CDR3, as DNA: TGTGCCAGCAGCCCGCCCCTAGACAGAGAAGTGGGCTACACCTTC. It specifies CASSPPLDREVGYTF. The full variable domain, in which reference TRBV7-9 and TRBJ1-2 provide the parts outside the CDR3, is DTGVSQNPRHKITKRGQNVTFRCDPISEHNRLYWYRQTLGQGPEFLTYFQNEAQLEKSRLLSDRFSAERPKGSFSTLEIQRTEQGDSAMYLCASSPPLDREVGYTFGSGTRLTVV.

The genes are TRBV5-6 and TRBJ2-3, with 13 nucleotides matching TRBD2. CDR1 and CDR2 from the germline V gene are SGHDT and YYEEEE. After removal of 2 bases from V and 6 bases from J, the junction contained 6 bases not matched to a gene. The CDR3 spans 16 residues. The CDR3 sequence is CASSFGLAGAADTQYF. The CDR3 DNA follows: TGTGCCAGCAGCTTTGGACTAGCGGGAGCTGCTGATACGCAGTATTTT.

This chain connects TRBV7-3 to TRBJ2-3; 9 bases match TRBD2. Germline lookup yields CDR1 SGHTA and CDR2 FQGTGA. J was trimmed by 2 bases and V by 1 base; bases with no gene match: 4. The length of the CDR3 is 16 residues. The CDR3 nucleotides read TGTGCCAGCAGCTTAATCGGCGGGAGGGTCACAGATACGCAGTATTTT. Translating it yields CASSLIGGRVTDTQYF. The full variable domain, in which reference TRBV7-3 and TRBJ2-3 provide the parts outside the CDR3, is GAGVSQTPSNKVTEKGKYVELRCDPISGHTALYWYRQSLGQGPEFLIYFQGTGAADDSGLPNDRFFAVRPEGSVSTLKIQRTERGDSAVYLCASSLIGGRVTDTQYFGPGTRLTVL.

This clone was seen only a few times. The V and J genes are TRBV7-8 and TRBJ2-5, with 8 bases lining up with TRBD2. The CDR3 has 17 residues. Germline CDR1 is SGHVS and CDR2 is FQNEAQ. Losses at the gene ends were 3 bases for V and 0 bases for J; bases not matched to a gene: 9. The CDR3 is CASSFPAGGINQETQYF. The CDR3 bases are TGTGCCAGCAGCTTCCCCGCGGGAGGAATAAACCAAGAGACCCAGTACTTC. Based on the CDR3 plus reference TRBV7-8 and TRBJ2-5, the full variable domain is GAGVSQSPRYKVAKRGQDVALRCDPISGHVSLFWYQQALGQGPEFLTYFQNEAQLDKSGLPSDRFFAERPEGSVSTLKIQRTQQEDSAVYLCASSFPAGGINQETQYFGPGTRLLVL.

The V call is TRBV29-1, the J call TRBJ2-7; 8 nucleotides align to TRBD2. The junction had 8 bases not matched to a gene; V was cut back by 4 bases and J by 3 bases. CDR1 is SQVTM and CDR2 is ANQGSEA in the germline V gene. The CDR3 extends over 14 amino acids. CDR3 protein: CSVGPRAGGYEQYF. Written as DNA, the CDR3 is TGCAGCGTTGGACCCAGGGCGGGAGGCTACGAGCAGTACTTC.

This chain's CDR3 is CASSSGTADLYEQYF. The CDR3, as DNA: TGTGCCAGCAGTTCCGGGACTGCAGACCTCTACGAGCAGTACTTC. V is TRBV6-6 and J is TRBJ2-7, with a tentative D call TRBD2 (6 bases). Germline CDR1 is MNHNY and CDR2 is SVGAGI (reference sequence). The CDR3 contains 15 residues. V dropped 4 bases and J dropped 3 bases, with 16 bases sitting between them.

Concerning this clone itself: One end of the junction varies from germline; a read error may be responsible. This CDR3 is also generated by other DNA sequences in the sample. The chain uses TRBV6-6 and TRBJ1-1; the D gene is possibly TRBD1 (6 bases). CDR3 length equals 13 residues. Germline lookup yields CDR1 MNHNY and CDR2 SVGAGI (reference sequence). The CDR3 reads CASSFGQNFEAFF. The CDR3 region has the DNA TGTGCCAGCAGTTTTGGACAGAACTTTGAAGCCTTCTTT.

The chain couples TRBV13 to TRBJ1-2; 7 positions match TRBD1. The length of the CDR3 is 14 residues. Trimming took 5 bases from V and 4 from J; bases not matched to a gene: 7. CDR1 is PRHDT and CDR2 is FYEKMQ in the germline V gene (reference sequence). The CDR3 DNA follows: TGTGCCAGCAGCAAAACCGGGACAGCCTATGGCTACACCTTC. Its protein product is CASSKTGTAYGYTF.

The gene calls are TRBV18 and TRBJ2-1; TRBD1 is a possible D gene (6 bases). Trimming left V 3 bases short and J 3 bases short, with 15 bases between. Germline V gives CDR1 KGHSH, CDR2 LQKENI. This CDR3 has 16 amino acids. CDR3: CASSPKTRGNYNEQFF. The DNA for the CDR3 is TGTGCCAGCTCACCGAAAACGAGGGGGAACTACAATGAGCAGTTCTTC. The whole variable domain, remainder taken from reference TRBV18 and TRBJ2-1, is NAGVMQNPRHLVRRRGQEARLRCSPMKGHSHVYWYRQLPEEGLKFMVYLQKENIIDESGMPKERFSAEFPKEGPSILRIQQVVRGDSAAYFCASSPKTRGNYNEQFFGPGTRLTVL.

The chain links TRBV18 to TRBJ2-3; TRBD2 matches at 13 bases. Germline CDR1 KGHSH, CDR2 LQKENI. This CDR3 comprises 19 residues. The trim removed 0 bases at V and 0 bases at J, leaving 6 bases unmatched. CDR3 amino acids: CASSPPGTSGTLSTDTQYF. Written as DNA, the CDR3 is TGTGCCAGCTCACCACCTGGGACTAGCGGGACCCTAAGCACAGATACGCAGTATTTT.

This chain connects TRBV7-8 to TRBJ2-1, with 13 positions matching TRBD2. Germline V gene lookup returns CDR1 SGHVS and CDR2 FQNEAQ. With V trimmed by 3 bases and J by 9 bases, 8 bases remained unmatched. The CDR3 is 16 amino acids. CDR3 nucleotide sequence: TGTGCCAGCAGCTTGAGGGGGACTAGCGGGACTCTTGAGCAGTTCTTC. This sequence encodes CASSLRGTSGTLEQFF.

The V gene is TRBV2, the J gene TRBJ2-2; 8 bases fit TRBD2. Germline CDR1 SNHLY, CDR2 FYNNEI. V lost 5 bases, J lost 7 bases, and 6 bases stayed unmatched. The CDR3 contains 14 residues. CDR3 bases: TGTGCCAGCAGTTCCGGGACTAGGGTCGGGGAGCTGTTTTTT. Its translation: CASSSGTRVGELFF.

The rearrangement joins TRBV4-1 to TRBJ2-4; TRBD1 might be the D (5 bases). This CDR3 has 15 amino acids. Germline CDR1 is MGHRA and CDR2 is YSYEKL. V was shortened by 4 bases and J by 5 bases, with 15 bases between the two germline ends. The CDR3 protein is CASSPWPRVENIQYF. In DNA, the CDR3 is TGCGCCAGCAGCCCCTGGCCCAGGGTTGAAAACATTCAGTACTTC.

This CDR3 is CASSLARNGELFF. The DNA of the CDR3 is TGTGCCAGCAGCTTAGCTAGAAACGGGGAGCTGTTTTTT. The chain has TRBV7-6 and TRBJ2-2; the D is unclear. Trimming took 0 bases from V and 7 from J, leaving 6 bases between them. Germline V CDR1 and CDR2: SGHVS, FNYEAQ. The CDR3 sequence is 13 residues long.

This clone was picked up one time. As DNA, the CDR3 is TGTGCCATCCCTAACAAGTCTAGCACCAATGAGCAGTTCTTC. Amino acids: CAIPNKSSTNEQFF. This chain links TRBV2 with TRBJ2-1; possibly TRBD2 for D (5 bases). CDR1 SNHLY and CDR2 FYNNEI come from the germline V gene. CDR3 size: 14 residues. Trimming left V 10 bases short and J 6 bases short, with 19 bases between.

This CDR3 reads CASSTTGGIGYGYTF. The CDR3 bases are TGTGCCAGCAGTACCACAGGTGGTATTGGCTATGGCTACACCTTC. This rearrangement joins TRBV6-5 to TRBJ1-2; D is possibly TRBD1 (5 bases). CDR3 length: 15 amino acids. Germline loops: CDR1 MNHEY, CDR2 SVGAGI. V was shortened by 5 bases and J by 4 bases, with 17 bases between the two germline ends.

The chain combines TRBV7-2 with TRBJ2-2; the D gene is possibly TRBD2 (5 bases). Deletions cut 5 bases from V and 5 bases from J, with 18 bases between. Germline V CDR1 and CDR2: SGHTA, FQGNSA. The CDR3 is made up of 16 amino acids. The CDR3 sequence: CASSPAWLAGTGELFF. The DNA for the CDR3 is TGTGCCAGCAGCCCCGCGTGGCTAGCTGGAACCGGGGAGCTGTTTTTT.

This chain connects TRBV29-1 to TRBJ2-5; TRBD2 matches 8 bases. The CDR3 runs 12 residues. After removal of 8 bases from V and 4 bases from J, the junction contained 6 bases not matched to a gene. The germline V gene encodes CDR1 SQVTM and CDR2 ANQGSEA. CDR3 sequence reads: CSTSGSGETQYF. The CDR3 DNA reads as TGCAGCACAAGCGGGAGTGGAGAGACCCAGTACTTC. The full variable domain, its missing parts supplied by reference TRBV29-1 and TRBJ2-5, is SAVISQKPSRDICQRGTSLTIQCQVDSQVTMMFWYRQQPGQSLTLIATANQGSEATYESGFVIDKFPISRPNLTFSTLTVSNMSPEDSSIYLCSTSGSGETQYFGPGTRLLVL.

The chain has TRBV10-3 and TRBJ2-1, with 8 bases matching TRBD2. CDR1 is ENHRY and CDR2 is SYGVKD in the germline V gene. This CDR3 spans 15 amino acids. With 3 bases clipped from V and 2 bases from J, the junction kept 3 bases outside the gene matches. The DNA of the CDR3 is TGTGCCATCAGTGAAGCGGGAGAGGCCTACAATGAGCAGTTCTTC. Translated, it gives CAISEAGEAYNEQFF.

This sequence joins TRBV6-6 and TRBJ1-5, with no clear D. Looked up from germline, CDR1 is MNHNY and CDR2 is SVGAGI (reference sequence). Trimming pared 0 bases from V and 1 base from J, leaving 4 bases between. The CDR3 spans 14 residues. The CDR3 sequence is CASSYSRSNQPQHF. CDR3 DNA sequence: TGTGCCAGCAGTTACTCGAGAAGCAATCAGCCCCAGCATTTT.

The J gene is TRBJ2-3, the V gene TRBV5-1, with TRBD1 matching 9 bases. The CDR3 spans 16 residues. Germline values: CDR1 SGHRS, CDR2 YFSETQ. V shed 2 bases and J 3 bases; nucleotides not matched to a gene: 7. The CDR3 protein is CASSLIRDRETDTQYF. The CDR3 DNA sequence: TGCGCCAGCAGCTTAATCCGGGACAGGGAAACAGATACGCAGTATTTT.

The rearrangement uses TRBV5-1 and TRBJ2-7; 8 nucleotides match TRBD2. Germline V lookup: CDR1 SGHRS, CDR2 YFSETQ. CDR3 size: 13 residues. V lost 4 bases and J lost 3; bases outside the gene matches: 3. CDR3 region: CASSRSGSYEQYF. CDR3 DNA sequence: TGCGCCAGCAGCAGGAGCGGGAGCTACGAGCAGTACTTC.

On this clone: The CDR3 end shows no conserved phenylalanine or tryptophan, and so a read error is likely. No DNA is shown, since the ends of the CDR3 on it are uncertain; the CDR3 is the one TCRdb lists. The chain employs TRBV20-1 and TRBJ1-1; the table's TRBD1 call for D was not verified on the DNA. The CDR3 spans 8 residues, counting both ends. From germline, CDR1 is DFQATT and CDR2 SNEGSKA (reference sequence). The CDR3 is CSARGTLP.

The CDR3 reads CASSYAAGSIYEQYF. The CDR3 DNA reads as TGTGCCAGCAGTTACGCGGCGGGATCGATCTACGAGCAGTACTTC. The chain joins TRBV6-5 to TRBJ2-7; maybe TRBD2 (6 bases). The CDR3 has 15 amino acids. CDR1 is MNHEY, CDR2 SVGAGI, per germline. V was shortened by 2 bases and J by 3 bases, with 14 bases between the two germline ends.

The chain uses TRBV19 and TRBJ2-7, with 11 bases fitting TRBD2. This CDR3 is 15 amino acids long. The trim removed 6 bases at V and 2 bases at J, leaving 6 bases unmatched. CDR1 LNHDA and CDR2 SQIVND come from the germline V gene (reference sequence). Here the CDR3 DNA reads TGTGCCAGTAGCCCCGGGACTAGCGGTACCTACGAGCAGTACTTC. Translation gives CASSPGTSGTYEQYF. Full variable domain (missing parts from reference TRBV19 and TRBJ2-7): DGGITQSPKYLFRKEGQNVTLSCEQNLNHDAMYWYRQDPGQGLRLIYYSQIVNDFQKGDIAEGYSVSREKKESFPLTVTSAQKNPTAFYLCASSPGTSGTYEQYFGPGTRLTVT.

The chain uses TRBV5-1 and TRBJ1-2, with D possibly matching TRBD1 (6 bases). With 1 base removed from V and 2 bases from J, the gap between germline ends came to 12 bases. The CDR3 extends over 15 amino acids. Germline loops: CDR1 SGHRS, CDR2 YFSETQ. The CDR3 region is CASSLTGRGNYGYTF. The CDR3, as DNA: TGCGCCAGCAGCTTGACAGGGAGAGGGAACTATGGCTACACCTTC. Full variable domain (rest looked up from reference TRBV5-1 and TRBJ1-2): KAGVTQTPRYLIKTRGQQVTLSCSPISGHRSVSWYQQTPGQGLQFLFEYFSETQRNKGNFPGRFSGRQFSNSRSEMNVSTLELGDSALYLCASSLTGRGNYGYTFGSGTRLTVV.

The rearrangement links TRBV5-1 to TRBJ2-3, with 14 bases fitting TRBD2. This CDR3 has 20 amino acids. With V trimmed by 3 bases and J by 1 base, 13 bases remained unmatched. The germline CDR1 and CDR2 sequences are SGHRS and YFSETQ. The DNA for the CDR3 is TGCGCCAGCAGCTCACGGCCGGGACTAGCGGGAGAGCGCGGCACAGATACGCAGTATTTT. This gives the protein CASSSRPGLAGERGTDTQYF.

DNA of the CDR3: TGTGCCAGCAGCTTGGAGAGGTTTGATACGCAGTATTTT. Amino acids: CASSLERFDTQYF. This chain links TRBV5-4 with TRBJ2-3; unclear D gene. The CDR3 consists of 13 residues. Trimming left V 0 bases short and J 6 bases short, with 8 bases between. Germline lookup yields CDR1 SGHNT and CDR2 YYREEE (reference sequence).

The chain joins TRBV10-3 to TRBJ2-1, with 11 bases aligning to TRBD2. This CDR3 region has 15 residues. V lost 2 bases, J lost 7 bases, and 4 bases stayed unmatched. Germline V gene data show CDR1 as ENHRY and CDR2 as SYGVKD. The CDR3 DNA sequence: TGTGCCATCAGTGAGGAGACTAGCGGGAAAAATGAGCAGTTCTTC. It translates to CAISEETSGKNEQFF.